The rows below give T cell receptor beta chains drawn from one sample of a study of T cells in Graves' hyperthyroidism and ophthalmopathy. TCRdb reprocessed the multiplex PCR reads with MiXCR, giving one entry per CDR3 protein. The sample includes 690,000 or so distinct CDR3 sequences, around 20% seen only once; the top ten take 16%. Sequenced sample: blood. The receptors shown here come from a woman in her fifties or sixties with Graves' hyperthyroidism that later progressed to Graves' ophthalmopathy. CDR3s include the opening cysteine and the closing phenylalanine or tryptophan.

TRBV3-1 CASSQVGTGQTTEAFF
TRBV3-1 CASNQMETPYNEQFF
TRBV7-6 CASSSIMQGRYMNTEAFF
TRBV20-1 CSARPSGGSYEQYF
TRBV6-5 CASSYSGSYYGYTF
TRBV3-1 CASSQFSRTGRTEQFF
TRBV7-9 CASSDRDRDLYEQYF
TRBV4-1 CASSQDLGFRGGRNQPQHF
TRBV2 CASSFRGLAGGRDTQYF
TRBV7-2 CASSLEGVRVNYGYTF
TRBV27 CASSFQPGPPYEQYF
TRBV20-1 CSARVQGSRNQPQHF
TRBV10-3 CAISADRPPVSEQYF